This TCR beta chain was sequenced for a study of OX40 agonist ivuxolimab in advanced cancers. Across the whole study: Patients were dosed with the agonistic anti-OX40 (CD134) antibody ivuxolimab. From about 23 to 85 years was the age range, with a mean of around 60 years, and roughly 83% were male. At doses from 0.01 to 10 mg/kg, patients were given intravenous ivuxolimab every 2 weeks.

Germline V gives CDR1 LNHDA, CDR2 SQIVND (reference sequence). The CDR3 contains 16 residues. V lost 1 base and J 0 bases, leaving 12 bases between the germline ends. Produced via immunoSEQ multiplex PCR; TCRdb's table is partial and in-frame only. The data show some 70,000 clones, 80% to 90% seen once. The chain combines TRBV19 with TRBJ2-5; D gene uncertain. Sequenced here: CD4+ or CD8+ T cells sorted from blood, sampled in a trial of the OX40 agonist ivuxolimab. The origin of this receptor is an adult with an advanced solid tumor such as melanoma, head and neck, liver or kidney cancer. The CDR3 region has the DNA TGTGCCAGTAGTATAGCGAACGGGCCGTACCAAGAGACCCAGTACTTC. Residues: CASSIANGPYQETQYF.